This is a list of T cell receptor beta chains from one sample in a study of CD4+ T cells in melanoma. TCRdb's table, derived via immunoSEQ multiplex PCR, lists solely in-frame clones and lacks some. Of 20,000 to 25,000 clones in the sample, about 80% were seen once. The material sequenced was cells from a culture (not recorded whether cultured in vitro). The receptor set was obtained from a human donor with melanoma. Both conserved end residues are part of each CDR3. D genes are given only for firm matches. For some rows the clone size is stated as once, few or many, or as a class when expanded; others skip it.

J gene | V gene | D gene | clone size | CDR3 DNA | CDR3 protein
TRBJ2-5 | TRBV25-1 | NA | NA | TGTGCCAGCAGTGAATATAGCTATTGGTCTCCGGAGACCCAGTACTTC | CASSEYSYWSPETQYF
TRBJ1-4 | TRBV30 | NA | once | TGTGCCTGGAGTCGTGCGAACCCAACTAATGAAAAACTGTTTTTT | CAWSRANPTNEKLFF
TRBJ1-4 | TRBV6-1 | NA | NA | TGTGCCAGCAGTGACAGGATTTTTAATGAAAAACTGTTTTTT | CASSDRIFNEKLFF
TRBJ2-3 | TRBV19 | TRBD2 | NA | TGTGCCAGTAGGAGGACTAGCGGGGTGACAGATACGCAGTATTTT | CASRRTSGVTDTQYF
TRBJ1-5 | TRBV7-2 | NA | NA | TGTGCCAGCGGTGACCGACGCAATCAGCCCCAGCATTTT | CASGDRRNQPQHF
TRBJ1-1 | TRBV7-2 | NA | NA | TGTGCCAGCAGCTTAGTGACCTATGGGTTGAGCTCTGAAGCTTTCTTT | CASSLVTYGLSSEAFF
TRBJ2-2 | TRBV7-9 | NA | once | TGTGCCAGCGAGGCGGGCATGAACACCGGGGAGCTGTTTTTT | CASEAGMNTGELFF
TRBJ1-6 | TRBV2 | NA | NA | TGTGCCAGCAGTGAAGCAGCGGGCGCGGGGGGGTCACCCCTCCACTTT | CASSEAAGAGGSPLHF
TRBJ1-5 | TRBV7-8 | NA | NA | TGTGCCAGCAGCAAAACAGACAATCAGCCCCAGCATTTT | CASSKTDNQPQHF
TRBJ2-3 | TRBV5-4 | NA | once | TGTGCCAGCAACCTACGCGGGGCTGGGGCAGATACGCAGTATTTT | CASNLRGAGADTQYF
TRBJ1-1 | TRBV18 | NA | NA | TGTGCCAGCTCACCATTTCGTGACAGCCCGAACACTGAAGCTTTCTTT | CASSPFRDSPNTEAFF